This is a list of T cell receptor beta chains from one sample in a study of T cell responses to AZD1222 COVID-19 vaccine. Some clones are missing from TCRdb's copy, which holds only in-frame ones; the method was immunoSEQ multiplex PCR. The sample carries tens of thousands of clones, roughly nine tenths recorded once. The specimen was peripheral blood, collected 28 days after the second AZD1222 dose. Receptors were obtained from an adult who received the AZD1222 COVID-19 vaccine. The CDR3 runs from the conserved cysteine through the conserved F or W. The D gene is left open where the match is weak. The size field is filled for only some rows; it gives once, few, many or a size class.

j_gene | d_gene | abundance | v_gene | CDR3aa | CDR3nt
TRBJ1-4 | TRBD1 | . | TRBV19 | CASSPRQGANEKLFF | TGTGCCAGTAGTCCGAGACAGGGTGCTAATGAAAAACTGTTTTTT
TRBJ2-7 | . | once | TRBV7-2 | CASSLSLAKASYEQYF | TGTGCCAGCAGCTTATCGCTGGCAAAAGCCTCATACGAGCAGTACTTC
TRBJ1-1 | . | few | TRBV11-2 | CASSLNVGFTEAFF | TGTGCCAGCAGCTTAAATGTGGGGTTCACTGAAGCTTTCTTT
TRBJ1-2 | . | . | TRBV6-1 | CASSDEGLGGYTF | TGTGCCAGCAGTGATGAGGGGCTGGGGGGCTACACCTTC
TRBJ2-1 | . | . | TRBV7-9 | CASSSTIQDEQFF | TGTGCCAGCAGTTCTACTATTCAAGATGAGCAGTTCTTC
TRBJ1-6 | . | . | TRBV21-1 | CASSKVAPSSYNSPLHF | TGTGCCAGCAGCAAAGTAGCCCCGAGCTCCTATAATTCACCCCTCCACTTT
TRBJ2-3 | TRBD2 | . | TRBV5-6 | CASSRPGLAGDTQYF | TGTGCCAGCAGCCGACCGGGACTAGCGGGTGATACGCAGTATTTT
TRBJ2-7 | TRBD1 | . | TRBV27 | CASSPLGQAYEQYF | TGTGCCAGCAGTCCACTGGGACAGGCCTACGAGCAGTACTTC
TRBJ1-1 | TRBD1 | . | TRBV5-4 | CASRDDRGLNTEAFF | TGTGCCAGCAGGGATGACAGGGGCTTGAACACTGAAGCTTTCTTT
TRBJ2-1 | . | . | TRBV5-4 | CASSQGTHWGSYNEQFF | TGTGCCAGCAGCCAAGGGACTCATTGGGGCTCCTACAATGAGCAGTTCTTC
TRBJ2-7 | . | . | TRBV6-5 | CASSYQHGGSYEQYF | TGTGCCAGCAGTTACCAGCACGGGGGTTCCTACGAGCAGTACTTC
TRBJ2-7 | TRBD1 | . | TRBV11-1 | CASSLRGHSYEQYF | TGTGCCAGCAGCCTCAGGGGGCACTCCTACGAGCAGTACTTC
TRBJ2-3 | TRBD2 | . | TRBV24-1 | CATSGSGVGWTDTQYF | TGTGCCACCAGTGGTAGCGGGGTCGGATGGACAGATACGCAGTATTTT
TRBJ2-6 | . | . | TRBV7-9 | CASRSNSGANVLTF | TGTGCCAGCAGGTCTAACTCTGGGGCCAACGTCCTGACTTTC
TRBJ1-5 | TRBD1 | . | TRBV10-3 | CAISEGGQSNQPQHF | TGTGCCATCAGTGAGGGGGGACAGAGCAATCAGCCCCAGCATTTT
TRBJ1-2 | . | . | TRBV11-2 | CASSPLRARDTGHGYTF | TGTGCCAGCAGCCCCCTAAGGGCCAGGGATACGGGACATGGCTACACCTTC
TRBJ1-5 | . | . | TRBV28 | CASRGDSNQPQHF | TGTGCCAGCAGAGGGGATAGCAATCAGCCCCAGCATTTT
TRBJ2-7 | . | . | TRBV6-5 | CASSKELSYEQYF | TGTGCCAGCAGCAAGGAACTCTCCTACGAGCAGTACTTC
TRBJ2-2 | TRBD2 | . | TRBV19 | CASSRTLAGVGTGELFF | TGTGCCAGTAGTAGGACACTAGCGGGGGTGGGCACCGGGGAGCTGTTTTTT
TRBJ2-3 | . | . | TRBV15 | CATARRTDTQYF | TGTGCCACCGCCAGACGAACAGATACGCAGTATTTT
TRBJ2-6 | . | . | TRBV6-2/TRBV6-3 | CASSYLAGEFSGANVLTF | TGTGCCAGCAGTTACTTGGCAGGGGAATTTTCTGGGGCCAACGTCCTGACTTTC
TRBJ1-1 | . | . | TRBV28 | CASSLVRNAEAFF | TGTGCCAGCAGTTTAGTCCGCAACGCTGAAGCTTTCTTT
TRBJ2-2 | . | . | TRBV11-2 | CASSPLVAYTGELFF | TGTGCCAGCAGCCCGTTAGTAGCGTACACCGGGGAGCTGTTTTTT
TRBJ2-2 | . | . | TRBV7-7 | CASSLVVSGELFF | TGTGCCAGCAGCTTAGTTGTTAGCGGGGAGCTGTTTTTT
TRBJ1-5 | . | . | TRBV10-3 | CATEEGPGQPQHF | TGTGCCACCGAGGAGGGGCCCGGTCAGCCCCAGCATTTT
TRBJ2-7 | TRBD1 | . | TRBV3-1/TRBV3-2 | CASSLRVRQGKDEQYF | TGTGCCAGCAGCCTTAGGGTTCGACAGGGTAAGGACGAGCAGTACTTC
TRBJ1-2 | TRBD1 | . | TRBV19 | CASSIAATGGYGYTF | TGTGCCAGTAGTATAGCTGCGACAGGGGGCTATGGCTACACCTTC
TRBJ1-4 | TRBD1 | . | TRBV7-9 | CASSLGGGTGDEKLFF | TGTGCCAGCAGCTTAGGAGGAGGGACAGGGGATGAAAAACTGTTTTTT
TRBJ1-1 | . | medium-sized | TRBV4-1 | CASSQENRNTEAFF | TGCGCCAGCAGCCAAGAGAATCGTAACACTGAAGCTTTCTTT
TRBJ2-7 | TRBD1 | . | TRBV30 | CAFRDRGVYEQYF | TGTGCCTTCCGGGACAGGGGGGTTTACGAGCAGTACTTC
TRBJ1-2 | . | . | TRBV19 | CASVGGNYGYTF | TGTGCCAGTGTCGGGGGTAACTATGGCTACACCTTC
TRBJ2-7 | TRBD2 | . | TRBV27 | CASSNAGGTGDYEQYF | TGTGCCAGCAGCAACGCGGGGGGGACCGGCGACTACGAGCAGTACTTC
TRBJ2-7 | TRBD1 | . | TRBV3-1/TRBV3-2 | CASSRTGDSYEQYF | TGTGCCAGCAGCAGGACAGGCGACTCCTACGAGCAGTACTTC
TRBJ1-5 | TRBD1 | . | TRBV19 | CASSPRGQASNQPQHF | TGTGCCAGTAGCCCAAGGGGACAGGCAAGCAATCAGCCCCAGCATTTT
TRBJ2-5 | TRBD2 | . | TRBV5-1 | CASSLRGLAGDPGGQYF | TGCGCCAGCAGCTTAAGGGGACTAGCGGGTGATCCGGGGGGCCAGTACTTC
TRBJ2-7 | . | . | TRBV3-1/TRBV3-2 | CASSHRRASSYEQYF | TGTGCCAGCAGCCATCGGCGAGCCAGCTCCTACGAGCAGTACTTC